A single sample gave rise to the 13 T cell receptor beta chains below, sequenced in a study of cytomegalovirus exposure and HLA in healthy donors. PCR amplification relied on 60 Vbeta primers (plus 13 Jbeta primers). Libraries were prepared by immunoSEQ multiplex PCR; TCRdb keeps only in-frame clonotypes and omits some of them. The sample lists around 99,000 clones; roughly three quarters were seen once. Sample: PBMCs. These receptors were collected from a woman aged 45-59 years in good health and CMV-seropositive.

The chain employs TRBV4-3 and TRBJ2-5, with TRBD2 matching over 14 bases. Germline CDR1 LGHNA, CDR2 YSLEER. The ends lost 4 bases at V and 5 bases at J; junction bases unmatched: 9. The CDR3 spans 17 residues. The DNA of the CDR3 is TGCGCCAGCAGCCTGCGATGGACTAGCGGGAGGTCGGAGACCCAGTACTTC. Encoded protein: CASSLRWTSGRSETQYF.

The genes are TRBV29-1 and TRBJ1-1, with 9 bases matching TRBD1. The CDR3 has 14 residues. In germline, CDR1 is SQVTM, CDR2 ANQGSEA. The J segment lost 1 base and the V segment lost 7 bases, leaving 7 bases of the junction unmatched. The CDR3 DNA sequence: TGCAGCGCGGGACAGGGTGGGAGGAACACTGAAGCTTTCTTT. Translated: CSAGQGGRNTEAFF.

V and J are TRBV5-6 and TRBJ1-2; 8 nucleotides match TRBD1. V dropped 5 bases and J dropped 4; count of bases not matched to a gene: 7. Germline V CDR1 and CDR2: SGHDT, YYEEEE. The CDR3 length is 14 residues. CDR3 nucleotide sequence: TGTGCCAGCAGTTCCGGACAGGGCGGCTATGGCTACACCTTC. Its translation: CASSSGQGGYGYTF.

The CDR3 nucleotides are TGCGCCAGCAGCCCGACGGGCCACGGGGGCGAGCAGTACTTC. The encoded protein is CASSPTGHGGEQYF. The chain joins TRBV4-3 to TRBJ2-7; a weak D match, TRBD2 (6 bases). The CDR3 length is 14 residues. The germline V gene has CDR1 LGHNA and CDR2 YSLEER. V gave up 4 bases and J gave up 6 bases, with 16 bases separating them.

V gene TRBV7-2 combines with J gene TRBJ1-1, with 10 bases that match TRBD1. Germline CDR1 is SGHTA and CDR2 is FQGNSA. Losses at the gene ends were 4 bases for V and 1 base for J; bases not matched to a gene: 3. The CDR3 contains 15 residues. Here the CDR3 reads CASSSTGGSNTEAFF. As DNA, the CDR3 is TGTGCCAGCAGCTCGACAGGGGGCTCGAACACTGAAGCTTTCTTT.

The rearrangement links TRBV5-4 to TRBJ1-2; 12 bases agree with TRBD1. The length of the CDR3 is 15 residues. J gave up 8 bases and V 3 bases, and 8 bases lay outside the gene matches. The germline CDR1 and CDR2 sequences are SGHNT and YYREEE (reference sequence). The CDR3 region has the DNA TGTGCCAGCAGCTCGCCGGGACAGGGGGCAGTAGGCTACACCTTC. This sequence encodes CASSSPGQGAVGYTF.

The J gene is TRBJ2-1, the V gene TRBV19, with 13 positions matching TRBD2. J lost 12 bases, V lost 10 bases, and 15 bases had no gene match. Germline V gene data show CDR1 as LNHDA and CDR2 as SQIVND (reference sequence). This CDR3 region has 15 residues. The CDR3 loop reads CATRGGTSGVGLQFF. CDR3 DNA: TGTGCCACCAGGGGTGGGACTAGCGGGGTAGGTTTGCAGTTCTTC.

The CDR3 reads CASSFVAGRQYF. CDR3 DNA sequence: TGTGCCAGCAGCTTTGTAGCGGGGAGGCAGTATTTT. This chain joins TRBV11-1 and TRBJ2-3; 8 nucleotides line up with TRBD2. The CDR3 totals 12 residues. The germline gives CDR1 SGHAT, CDR2 FQDESV (reference sequence). V was pared by 3 bases and J by 11 bases, with 4 bases of the junction left unmatched.

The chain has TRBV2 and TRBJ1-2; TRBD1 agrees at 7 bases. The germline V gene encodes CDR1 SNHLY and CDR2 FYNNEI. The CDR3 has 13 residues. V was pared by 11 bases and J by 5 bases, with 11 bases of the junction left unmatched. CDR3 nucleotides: TGTGCCGGCGAAAAGGGACAGTTATATGGCTACACCTTC. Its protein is CAGEKGQLYGYTF.

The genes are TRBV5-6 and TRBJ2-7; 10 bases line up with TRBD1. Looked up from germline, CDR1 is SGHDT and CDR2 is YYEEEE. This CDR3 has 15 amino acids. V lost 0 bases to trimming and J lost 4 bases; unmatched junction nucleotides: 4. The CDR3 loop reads CASSLGGQGEYEQYF. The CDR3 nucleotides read TGTGCCAGCAGCTTGGGTGGACAGGGGGAGTACGAGCAGTACTTC.

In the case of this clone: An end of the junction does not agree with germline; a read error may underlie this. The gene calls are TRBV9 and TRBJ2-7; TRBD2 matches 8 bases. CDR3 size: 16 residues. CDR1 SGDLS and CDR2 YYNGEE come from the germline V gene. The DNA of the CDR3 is TGTGCCAGCAGCGTAGCTTCGGGGGGGAGCTCCTACGAGCAGTACTTT. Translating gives CASSVASGGSSYEQYF. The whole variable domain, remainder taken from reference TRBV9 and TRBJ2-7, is DSGVTQTPKHLITATGQRVTLRCSPRSGDLSVYWYQQSLDQGLQFLIQYYNGEERAKGNILERFSAQQFPDLHSELNLSSLELGDSALYFCASSVASGGSSYEQYFGPGTRLTVT.

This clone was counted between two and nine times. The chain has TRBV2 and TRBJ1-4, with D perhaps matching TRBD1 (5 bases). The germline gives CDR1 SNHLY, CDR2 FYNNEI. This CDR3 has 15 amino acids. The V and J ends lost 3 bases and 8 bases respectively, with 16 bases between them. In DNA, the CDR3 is TGTGCCAGCAGTGAGTCCGGGGGGGATCGCGAAAAACTGTTTTTT. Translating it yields CASSESGGDREKLFF.

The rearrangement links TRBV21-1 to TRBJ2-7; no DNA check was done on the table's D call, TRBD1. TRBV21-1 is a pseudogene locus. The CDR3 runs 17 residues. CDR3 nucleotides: TGTGCCAGCAGCAAAGGTTACAGGGGCGAAGGGTTCTACGAGCAGTACTTC. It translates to CASSKGYRGEGFYEQYF.